The 30 T cell receptor beta chains in this list originate from one sample, sequenced in a study of cytomegalovirus exposure and HLA in healthy donors. PCR employed 60 Vbeta and 13 Jbeta primers. The repertoire was sequenced with immunoSEQ multiplex PCR; TCRdb's copy has only in-frame clones and lacks some. The table records roughly 130,000 clones, roughly 82% of them present only once. The specimen was PBMCs. Receptor source: a male donor in good health and CMV-seropositive.

The chain uses TRBV28 and TRBJ2-1; 7 positions match TRBD1. The CDR3 length is 15 residues. V dropped 6 bases and J dropped 7; count of bases not matched to a gene: 12. The germline gives CDR1 MDHEN, CDR2 SYDVKM. DNA of the CDR3: TGTGCCAGCAGCAATAACTTTGGACAGGTTAATGAGCAGTTCTTC. Translating gives CASSNNFGQVNEQFF.

The CDR3 is CASSSRAQGAAYQFF. The CDR3 coding sequence is TGTGCCAGCAGCTCTAGGGCTCAGGGGGCGGCTTATCAGTTCTTC. This rearrangement joins TRBV7-9 to TRBJ2-1, with 8 bases identical to TRBD1. This CDR3 comprises 15 residues. The V gene's germline CDR1 is SEHNR and CDR2 FQNEAQ (reference sequence). V was pared by 4 bases and J by 13 bases, with 15 bases of the junction left unmatched.

The chain joins TRBV4-3 to TRBJ2-7; 7 nucleotides match TRBD2. Germline trimming cut 1 base from V and 5 bases from J; bases unmatched to any gene: 8. CDR1 is LGHNA and CDR2 is YSLEER in the germline V gene. This CDR3 comprises 15 residues. The CDR3: CASSQGSGTSNEQYF. In DNA, the CDR3 is TGCGCCAGCAGCCAAGGGAGCGGGACTTCTAACGAGCAGTACTTC.

This chain joins TRBV27 and TRBJ1-1; possibly TRBD1 for D (5 bases). The V gene lost 6 bases and the J gene lost 4 bases, with 15 bases spanning the gap. Germline CDR1 and CDR2: MNHEY and SMNVEV (reference sequence). The CDR3 contains 14 residues. CDR3 nucleotide sequence: TGTGCCAGCAGCCTGCGGGGGGTAGGCACTGAAGCTTTCTTT. The encoded protein is CASSLRGVGTEAFF.

This chain uses TRBV18 with TRBJ2-1, with 7 bases fitting TRBD2. The V gene end was trimmed by 3 bases and the J gene end by 2 bases; junction bases not matched to a gene: 4. The CDR3 consists of 15 residues. The germline V gene encodes CDR1 KGHSH and CDR2 LQKENI. The CDR3 nucleotides read TGTGCCAGCTCACCGGGACTATTGGCCTACAATGAGCAGTTCTTC. The encoded protein is CASSPGLLAYNEQFF.

The gene calls are TRBV30 and TRBJ2-7, with 8 bases matching TRBD2. CDR3 size: 15 residues. V lost 2 bases, J lost 6 bases, and 12 bases stayed unmatched. Germline CDR1 and CDR2: GTSNPN and SVGIG (reference sequence). CDR3 sequence (DNA): TGTGCCTGGAGTTCCAGGGGACTAGTTGGACGCGAGCAGTACTTC. It yields the protein CAWSSRGLVGREQYF.

The chain carries TRBV10-3 and TRBJ1-2, with D uncertain. The CDR3 extends over 15 amino acids. CDR1 is ENHRY and CDR2 is SYGVKD in the germline V gene. V was cut by 6 bases and J by 7 bases, with 21 bases left in between. CDR3 sequence: CAIRKAGEPRGGYTF. CDR3 nucleotides: TGTGCCATCAGAAAAGCCGGGGAACCCCGAGGTGGCTACACCTTC.

The chain recombines TRBV9 with TRBJ2-5; 7 bases match TRBD2. The CDR3 totals 18 residues. Germline V lookup: CDR1 SGDLS, CDR2 YYNGEE. With 0 bases clipped from V and 0 bases from J, the junction kept 11 bases outside the gene matches. This CDR3 is CASSVASRGGRYQETQYF. In DNA form, the CDR3 reads TGTGCCAGCAGCGTAGCCTCCCGCGGCGGGAGATACCAAGAGACCCAGTACTTC.

V and J are TRBV7-8 and TRBJ2-3; no reliable D call. Germline values: CDR1 SGHVS, CDR2 FQNEAQ. V lost 3 bases and J lost 4, with 5 bases in between. This CDR3 region has 12 residues. For the CDR3, the DNA is TGTGCCAGCAGCTTTACTTCAGATACGCAGTATTTT. It codes for CASSFTSDTQYF.

V usage is TRBV30 and J usage is TRBJ2-7; TRBD2 aligns across 9 bases. This CDR3 contains 14 residues. CDR1 and CDR2 (germline): GTSNPN, SVGIG (reference sequence). Trimming took 4 bases from V and 2 from J; bases not matched to a gene: 6. This chain's CDR3 is CAWTSSGSPYEQYF. The CDR3, as DNA: TGTGCCTGGACTAGTAGCGGGAGCCCCTACGAGCAGTACTTC.

The chain combines TRBV9 with TRBJ2-2; 16 nucleotides line up with TRBD2. CDR1 and CDR2 (germline): SGDLS, YYNGEE. CDR3 length: 20 residues. After removal of 2 bases from V and 2 bases from J, the junction contained 9 bases not matched to a gene. The chain's CDR3 is CASSVDSGTSGRVNTGELFF. Written as DNA, the CDR3 is TGTGCCAGCAGCGTTGATTCCGGGACTAGCGGGAGGGTTAACACCGGGGAGCTGTTTTTT.

The V and J genes are TRBV11-1 and TRBJ2-3; 10 bases are a match to TRBD2. CDR3 size: 17 residues. The germline gives CDR1 SGHAT, CDR2 FQDESV (reference sequence). The ends lost 5 bases at V and 4 bases at J; junction bases unmatched: 12. The CDR3: CASSLTLASGSADTQYF. DNA of the CDR3: TGTGCCAGCAGCCTAACCCTGGCTAGCGGGAGTGCAGATACGCAGTATTTT. Using reference TRBV11-1 and TRBJ2-3 for the parts outside the CDR3, the full variable domain is EAEVAQSPRYKITEKSQAVAFWCDPISGHATLYWYRQILGQGPELLVQFQDESVVDDSQLPKDRFSAERLKGVDSTLKIQPAELGDSAMYLCASSLTLASGSADTQYFGPGTRLTVL.

The chain combines TRBV19 with TRBJ2-5, with 8 bases that match TRBD2. Per the germline V gene, CDR1 is LNHDA and CDR2 is SQIVND (reference sequence). The CDR3 is made up of 15 amino acids. Trimming removed 3 bases from V and 0 bases from J; junction bases left unmatched: 3. The CDR3 DNA follows: TGTGCCAGTAGTATGGCTAGCGGGCACCAAGAGACCCAGTACTTC. This codes for CASSMASGHQETQYF.

In its sample, this clone was seen a few times. This chain connects TRBV28 to TRBJ2-7, with no clear D. The CDR3 runs 12 residues. Trimming left V 10 bases short and J 0 bases short, with 10 bases between. Germline values: CDR1 MDHEN, CDR2 SYDVKM. The CDR3: CATRWSSYEQYF. CDR3 coding DNA: TGTGCCACCCGGTGGAGCTCCTACGAGCAGTACTTC. Full variable domain (remainder filled in from reference TRBV28 and TRBJ2-7): DVKVTQSSRYLVKRTGEKVFLECVQDMDHENMFWYRQDPGLGLRLIYFSYDVKMKEKGDIPEGYSVSREKKERFSLILESASTNQTSMYLCATRWSSYEQYFGPGTRLTVT.

The chain joins TRBV6-4 to TRBJ2-2; a possible D gene is TRBD2 (5 bases). CDR1 MRHNA and CDR2 SNTAGT come from the germline V gene. V lost 4 bases, J lost 6 bases, and 12 bases lay in between. The CDR3 runs 14 residues. The CDR3 is CASSVIGGAGELFF. CDR3 nucleotide sequence: TGTGCCAGCAGTGTTATCGGAGGAGCCGGGGAGCTGTTTTTT.

J is TRBJ1-2 and V is TRBV6-5; D ambiguous. Germline V gene sequence: CDR1 MNHEY, CDR2 SVGAGI. Trimming stripped 8 bases from V and 4 bases from J, with 17 bases between. This CDR3 is 14 amino acids long. CDR3 region: CASGTGESFYGYTF. The CDR3 nucleotides read TGTGCCAGCGGCACGGGTGAAAGTTTCTATGGCTACACCTTC.

This rearrangement joins TRBV14 to TRBJ2-1, with D tentatively TRBD2 (6 bases). V was cut by 0 bases and J by 2 bases, with 14 bases left in between. This CDR3 region has 17 residues. CDR1 SGHDN and CDR2 FVKESK come from the germline V gene. Here the CDR3 reads CASSQDLGTRPYNEQFF. The CDR3, as DNA: TGTGCCAGCAGCCAAGATCTTGGGACTCGGCCCTACAATGAGCAGTTCTTC.

As regards this clone: A junction boundary mismatches the germline segment, possibly from a read error. The chain links TRBV20-1 to TRBJ2-7; 11 bases fit TRBD1. From germline, CDR1 is DFQATT and CDR2 SNEGSKA (reference sequence). This CDR3 comprises 11 residues. The CDR3: CSARGGQGENF. The CDR3 DNA is TGCAGTGCTAGGGGGGGACAGGGGGAGAACTTC.

The chain links TRBV11-2 to TRBJ2-2, with a tentative D call TRBD1 (5 bases). Per germline, CDR1 SGHAT and CDR2 FQNNGV. V gave up 4 bases and J gave up 6 bases, with 9 bases separating them. The CDR3 has 13 amino acids. The DNA for the CDR3 is TGTGCCAGCAGCTCCAGGGCCGCCGGGGAGCTGTTTTTT. It specifies CASSSRAAGELFF. Full variable domain (rest looked up from reference TRBV11-2 and TRBJ2-2): EAGVAQSPRYKIIEKRQSVAFWCNPISGHATLYWYQQILGQGPKLLIQFQNNGVVDDSQLPKDRFSAERLKGVDSTLKIQPAKLEDSAVYLCASSSRAAGELFFGEGSRLTVL.

V and J are TRBV27 and TRBJ2-7; TRBD2 agrees at 8 bases. V gave up 6 bases and J gave up 4 bases; unmatched junction bases: 11. The germline gives CDR1 MNHEY, CDR2 SMNVEV (reference sequence). The CDR3 runs to 15 residues. In nucleotides, the CDR3 is TGTGCCAGCAGAGGGTTAAGCGGGAGTATATACGAGCAGTACTTC. Its protein is CASRGLSGSIYEQYF.

J is TRBJ1-3 and V is TRBV7-2; 8 nucleotides match TRBD1. CDR1 and CDR2 from the germline V gene are SGHTA and FQGNSA. The CDR3 contains 15 residues. V dropped 4 bases and J dropped 4; count of bases not matched to a gene: 6. CDR3 sequence: CASSSLDRAGNTIYF. Here the CDR3 DNA reads TGTGCCAGCAGCTCGTTGGACAGGGCAGGAAACACCATATATTTT.

V gene TRBV2 combines with J gene TRBJ2-7, with TRBD1 matching 9 bases. V was clipped by 3 bases and J by 2 bases; unmatched bases: 5. The CDR3 runs 15 residues. The germline gives CDR1 SNHLY, CDR2 FYNNEI. The CDR3 reads CASSEGTGNPYEQYF. The CDR3 DNA reads as TGTGCCAGCAGTGAGGGGACAGGGAACCCCTACGAGCAGTACTTC.

This clone was detected once. The J gene is TRBJ2-1, the V gene TRBV9; 7 bases agree with TRBD2. The CDR3 runs to 16 residues. Germline V gene lookup returns CDR1 SGDLS and CDR2 YYNGEE. The V and J ends lost 0 bases and 7 bases, in that order; junction bases with no gene match: 10. The CDR3, as DNA: TGTGCCAGCAGCGTAGGTGTGGGAGGGCCATCGAATGAGCAGTTCTTC. Its protein product is CASSVGVGGPSNEQFF.

This clone was seen more than once but under ten times. DNA for the CDR3: TGTGCCTCAGGGGGCGCGGGCCAGCCCCAGCATTTT. Protein product: CASGGAGQPQHF. V and J are TRBV6-6 and TRBJ1-5; 8 nucleotides match TRBD1. After removal of 11 bases from V and 7 bases from J, the junction contained 7 bases not matched to a gene. The CDR3 totals 12 residues. CDR1 is MNHNY, CDR2 SVGAGI, per germline (reference sequence).

The chain links TRBV7-2 to TRBJ1-1, with 8 nucleotides matching TRBD1. The CDR3 is made up of 13 amino acids. The germline V gene has CDR1 SGHTA and CDR2 FQGNSA. V was pared by 4 bases and J by 11 bases, with 9 bases of the junction left unmatched. As DNA, the CDR3 is TGTGCCAGCAGCTACGAGATCAGGGGGCAGGCTTTCTTT. Translated, it gives CASSYEIRGQAFF.

The V call is TRBV29-1, the J call TRBJ2-2, with TRBD1 matching 7 bases. V lost 4 bases and J lost 6; bases outside the gene matches: 11. Germline lookup yields CDR1 SQVTM and CDR2 ANQGSEA. The CDR3 has 15 amino acids. The CDR3 DNA reads as TGCAGCGTTGCTAAGGGGGCGTCTGCAGCCGGGGAGCTGTTTTTT. Encoded protein: CSVAKGASAAGELFF.

The chain has TRBV5-6 and TRBJ2-7, with 8 bases lining up with TRBD1. There are 17 residues in the CDR3. J was trimmed by 3 bases and V by 0 bases; bases with no gene match: 11. Germline CDR1 reads SGHDT; CDR2 reads YYEEEE. The CDR3 loop is CASSLVGGEGTGYEQYF. CDR3 in DNA: TGTGCCAGCAGCTTGGTTGGAGGGGAAGGGACAGGCTACGAGCAGTACTTC.

The rearrangement links TRBV11-3 to TRBJ2-2; D may be TRBD2 (6 bases). The CDR3 spans 15 residues. V gave up 5 bases and J gave up 6 bases, with 16 bases separating them. Germline CDR1 is SGHNT and CDR2 is YENEEA. The CDR3 nucleotides read TGTGCCAGCAGCCCGGAGGGTTCGGTCGCCGGGGAGCTGTTTTTT. This sequence encodes CASSPEGSVAGELFF.

This clone was detected a few times. The chain links TRBV14 to TRBJ2-1; a weak D match, TRBD2 (5 bases). The CDR3 loop spans 18 amino acids. The germline V and J ends were trimmed by 4 bases and 0 bases, with 19 bases remaining between them. Per germline, CDR1 SGHDN and CDR2 FVKESK. This CDR3 is CASSPLRGSGDSYNEQFF. CDR3 sequence (DNA): TGTGCCAGCAGCCCCCTCCGAGGCAGCGGAGACTCCTACAATGAGCAGTTCTTC.

V is TRBV7-9 and J is TRBJ2-5, with 8 bases that match TRBD1. The V and J ends lost 5 bases and 5 bases, in that order; junction bases with no gene match: 10. Germline V CDR1 and CDR2: SEHNR, FQNEAQ (reference sequence). This CDR3 comprises 15 residues. The CDR3, as DNA: TGTGCCAGCAGCATTAGACAGGGGCGGGCGGAGACCCAGTACTTC. It is translated as CASSIRQGRAETQYF.